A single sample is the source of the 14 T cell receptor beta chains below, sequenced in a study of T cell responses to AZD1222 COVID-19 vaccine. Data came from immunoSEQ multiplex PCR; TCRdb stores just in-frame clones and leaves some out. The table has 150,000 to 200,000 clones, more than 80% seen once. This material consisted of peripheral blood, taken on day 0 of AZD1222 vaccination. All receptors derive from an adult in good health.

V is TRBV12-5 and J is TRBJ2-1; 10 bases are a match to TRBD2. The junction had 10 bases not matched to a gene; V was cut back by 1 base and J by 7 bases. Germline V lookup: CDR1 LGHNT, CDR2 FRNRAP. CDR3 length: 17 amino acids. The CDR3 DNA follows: TGTGCTAGTGGTTTGGACCTAGCGGGAGAAGGATGGAATGAGCAGTTCTTC. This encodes CASGLDLAGEGWNEQFF.

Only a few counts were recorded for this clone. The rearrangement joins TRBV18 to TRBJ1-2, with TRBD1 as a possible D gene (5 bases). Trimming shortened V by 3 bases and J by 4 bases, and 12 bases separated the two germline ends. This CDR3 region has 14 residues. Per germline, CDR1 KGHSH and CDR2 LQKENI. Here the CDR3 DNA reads TGTGCCAGCTCACCCGGTGGGACTCTCTATGGCTACACCTTC. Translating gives CASSPGGTLYGYTF.

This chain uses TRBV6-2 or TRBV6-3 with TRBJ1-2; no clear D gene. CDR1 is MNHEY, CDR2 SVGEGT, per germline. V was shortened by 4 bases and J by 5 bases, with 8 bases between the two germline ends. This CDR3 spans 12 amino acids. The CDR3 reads CASSSVIYGYTF. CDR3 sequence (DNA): TGTGCCAGCAGTTCCGTGATATATGGCTACACCTTC.

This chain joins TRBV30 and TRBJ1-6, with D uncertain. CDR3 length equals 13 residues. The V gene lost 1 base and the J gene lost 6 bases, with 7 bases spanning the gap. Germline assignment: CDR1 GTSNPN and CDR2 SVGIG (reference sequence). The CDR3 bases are TGTGCCTGGAGTGCTCAGCCTAATTCACCCCTCCACTTT. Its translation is CAWSAQPNSPLHF.

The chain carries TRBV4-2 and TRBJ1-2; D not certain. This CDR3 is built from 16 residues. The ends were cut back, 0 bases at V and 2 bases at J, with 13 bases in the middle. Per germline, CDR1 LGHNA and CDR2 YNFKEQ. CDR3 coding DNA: TGTGCCAGCAGCCAAGATCGAGGAGACCCAAACTATGGCTACACCTTC. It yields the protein CASSQDRGDPNYGYTF.

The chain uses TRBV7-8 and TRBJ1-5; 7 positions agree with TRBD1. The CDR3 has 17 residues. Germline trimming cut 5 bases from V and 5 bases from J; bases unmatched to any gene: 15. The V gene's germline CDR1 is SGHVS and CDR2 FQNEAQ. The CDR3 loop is CASSGVLGTVKDQPQHF. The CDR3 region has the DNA TGTGCCAGCAGCGGGGTACTAGGGACAGTAAAGGATCAGCCCCAGCATTTT.

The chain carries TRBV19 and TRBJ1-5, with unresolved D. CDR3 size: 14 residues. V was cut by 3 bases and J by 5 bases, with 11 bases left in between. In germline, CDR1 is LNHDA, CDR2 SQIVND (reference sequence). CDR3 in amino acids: CASSITQVDQPQHF. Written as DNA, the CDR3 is TGTGCCAGTAGTATTACGCAGGTAGATCAGCCCCAGCATTTT.

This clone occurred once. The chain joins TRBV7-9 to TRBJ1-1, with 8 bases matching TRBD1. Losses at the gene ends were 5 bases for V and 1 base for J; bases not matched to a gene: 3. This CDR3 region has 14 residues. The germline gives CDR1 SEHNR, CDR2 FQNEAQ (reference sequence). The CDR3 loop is CASSIGQGNTEAFF. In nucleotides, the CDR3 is TGTGCCAGCAGCATTGGACAGGGGAACACTGAAGCTTTCTTT.

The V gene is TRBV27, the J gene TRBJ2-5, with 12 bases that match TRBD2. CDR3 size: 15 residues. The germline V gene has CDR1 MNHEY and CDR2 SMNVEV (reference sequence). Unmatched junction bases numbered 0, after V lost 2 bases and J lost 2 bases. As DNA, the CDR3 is TGTGCCAGCAGTTTACTAGCGGGAGGGCAAGAGACCCAGTACTTC. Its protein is CASSLLAGGQETQYF.

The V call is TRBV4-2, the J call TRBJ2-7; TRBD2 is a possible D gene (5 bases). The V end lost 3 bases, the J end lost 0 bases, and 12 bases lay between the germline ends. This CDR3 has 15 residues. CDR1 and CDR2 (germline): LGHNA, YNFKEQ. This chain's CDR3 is CASSHVLVGSYEQYF. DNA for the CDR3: TGTGCCAGCAGCCATGTACTAGTTGGCTCCTACGAGCAGTACTTC.

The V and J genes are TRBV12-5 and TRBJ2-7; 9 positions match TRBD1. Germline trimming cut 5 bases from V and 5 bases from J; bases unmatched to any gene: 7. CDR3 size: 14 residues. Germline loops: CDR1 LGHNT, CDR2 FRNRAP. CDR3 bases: TGTGCTAGTGGTCCAACTACAGGGGGCCACGAGCAGTACTTC. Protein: CASGPTTGGHEQYF.

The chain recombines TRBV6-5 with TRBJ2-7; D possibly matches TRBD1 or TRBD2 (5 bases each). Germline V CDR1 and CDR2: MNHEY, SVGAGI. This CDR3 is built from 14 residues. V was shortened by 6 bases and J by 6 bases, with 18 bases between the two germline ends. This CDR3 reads CASSPGTRLFEQYF. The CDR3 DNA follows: TGTGCCAGCAGCCCCGGGACCAGACTTTTCGAGCAGTACTTC.

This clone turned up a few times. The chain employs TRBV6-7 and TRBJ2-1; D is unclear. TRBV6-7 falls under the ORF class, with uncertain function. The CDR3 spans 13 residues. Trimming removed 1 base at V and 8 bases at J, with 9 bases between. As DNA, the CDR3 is TGTGCCAGCAGTTACTACTACTTTGATGAGCAGTTCTTC. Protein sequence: CASSYYYFDEQFF.

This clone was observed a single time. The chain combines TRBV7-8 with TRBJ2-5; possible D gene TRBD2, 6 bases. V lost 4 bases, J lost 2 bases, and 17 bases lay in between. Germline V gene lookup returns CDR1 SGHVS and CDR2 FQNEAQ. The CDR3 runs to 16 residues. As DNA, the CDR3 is TGTGCCAGCAGCTCCGGTATTTGGCGGGGTCAAGAGACCCAGTACTTC. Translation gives CASSSGIWRGQETQYF. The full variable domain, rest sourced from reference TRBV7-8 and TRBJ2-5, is GAGVSQSPRYKVAKRGQDVALRCDPISGHVSLFWYQQALGQGPEFLTYFQNEAQLDKSGLPSDRFFAERPEGSVSTLKIQRTQQEDSAVYLCASSSGIWRGQETQYFGPGTRLLVL.